Listed here are 30 T cell receptor beta chains from one sample, sequenced in a study of OX40 agonist ivuxolimab in advanced cancers. Libraries were prepared by immunoSEQ multiplex PCR; TCRdb keeps only in-frame clonotypes and omits some of them. Seen here are more than 100,000 clones, 80% to 90% observed once, and the top ten hold about 0.55%. This sample comprised CD4+ or CD8+ T cells sorted from blood, obtained in a trial of the OX40 agonist ivuxolimab. These receptors originate from an adult with an advanced solid tumor such as melanoma, head and neck, liver or kidney cancer.

This rearrangement joins TRBV7-2 to TRBJ1-4; 8 bases agree with TRBD1. CDR1 SGHTA and CDR2 FQGNSA come from the germline V gene. Unmatched junction bases numbered 6, after V lost 4 bases and J lost 8 bases. This CDR3 contains 14 residues. Here the CDR3 reads CASSYQGAREKLFF. CDR3 DNA sequence: TGTGCCAGCAGCTACCAGGGGGCAAGAGAAAAACTGTTTTTT.

The chain has TRBV6-4 and TRBJ1-1; 9 bases line up with TRBD1. Looked up from germline, CDR1 is MRHNA and CDR2 is SNTAGT. J gave up 5 bases and V 5 bases, and 9 bases lay outside the gene matches. The CDR3 runs to 15 residues. The CDR3 loop reads CASSRDRGMVTEAFF. The CDR3, as DNA: TGTGCCAGCAGTAGAGACAGGGGGATGGTAACTGAAGCTTTCTTT.

The rearrangement links TRBV2 to TRBJ2-7; 10 nucleotides agree with TRBD1. V gave up 3 bases and J gave up 6 bases; unmatched junction bases: 8. Germline assignment: CDR1 SNHLY and CDR2 FYNNEI. There are 15 residues in the CDR3. The CDR3 coding sequence is TGTGCCAGCAGTGAGCAGGGACAGGGGATGGGCGAGCAGTACTTC. Protein product: CASSEQGQGMGEQYF. Full variable domain (outside the CDR3, taken from reference TRBV2 and TRBJ2-7): EPEVTQTPSHQVTQMGQEVILRCVPISNHLYFYWYRQILGQKVEFLVSFYNNEISEKSEIFDDQFSVERPDGSNFTLKIRSTKLEDSAMYFCASSEQGQGMGEQYFGPGTRLTVT.

J is TRBJ2-4 and V is TRBV7-2; D unclear. Per the germline V gene, CDR1 is SGHTA and CDR2 is FQGNSA. The germline V and J ends were trimmed by 3 bases and 0 bases, with 18 bases remaining between them. The length of the CDR3 is 18 residues. The CDR3 protein is CASSLWAVVNLAKNIQYF. CDR3 nucleotide sequence: TGTGCCAGCAGCTTGTGGGCTGTGGTCAACCTAGCCAAAAACATTCAGTACTTC. The variable domain in full, completed from reference TRBV7-2 and TRBJ2-4, reads GAGVSQSPSNKVTEKGKDVELRCDPISGHTALYWYRQSLGQGLEFLIYFQGNSAPDKSGLPSDRFSAERTGGSVSTLTIQRTQQEDSAVYLCASSLWAVVNLAKNIQYFGAGTRLSVL.

The genes are TRBV28 and TRBJ1-5; perhaps TRBD1 as D (5 bases). This CDR3 spans 20 amino acids. CDR1 and CDR2 (germline): MDHEN, SYDVKM. Trimming took 3 bases from V and 0 from J, leaving 24 bases between them. The CDR3 sequence is CASSFGGDPVMVYSNQPQHF. Written as DNA, the CDR3 is TGTGCCAGCAGTTTTGGAGGGGACCCAGTTATGGTCTATAGCAATCAGCCCCAGCATTTT.

This chain joins TRBV28 and TRBJ2-5, with D unclear. V lost 5 bases to trimming and J lost 1 base, with 2 bases between them. This CDR3 region has 11 residues. CDR1 and CDR2 (germline): MDHEN, SYDVKM. CDR3 sequence: CASSTQETQYF. DNA of the CDR3: TGTGCCAGCAGTACCCAAGAGACCCAGTACTTC.

This clone turned up a few times. The chain couples TRBV19 to TRBJ2-2; possible D gene TRBD1, 6 bases. V gave up 1 base and J gave up 6 bases, with 12 bases separating them. The CDR3 covers 15 residues. Germline V lookup: CDR1 LNHDA, CDR2 SQIVND (reference sequence). CDR3 nucleotide sequence: TGTGCCAGTAGTATAGGCGGCAGGGGCTCCGGGGAGCTGTTTTTT. This encodes CASSIGGRGSGELFF.

The rearrangement joins TRBV28 to TRBJ1-2; D uncertain. V dropped 7 bases and J dropped 5 bases, with 11 bases sitting between them. The CDR3 contains 12 residues. CDR1 is MDHEN and CDR2 is SYDVKM in the germline V gene. CDR3 DNA: TGTGCCAGCACCCTCCCGGGGTATGGCTACACCTTC. It yields the protein CASTLPGYGYTF.

The rearrangement uses TRBV6-1 and TRBJ1-1; D gene unclear. This CDR3 has 12 residues. Trimming took 8 bases from V and 6 from J, leaving 13 bases between them. CDR1 is MNHNS and CDR2 is SASEGT in the germline V gene. DNA of the CDR3: TGTGCCAGCGGACGGGGATTCTCTGAAGCTTTCTTT. Protein sequence: CASGRGFSEAFF.

The chain carries TRBV9 and TRBJ1-1, with TRBD1 matching over 7 bases. The CDR3 runs to 12 residues. After removal of 4 bases from V and 8 bases from J, the junction contained 5 bases not matched to a gene. Germline V gene sequence: CDR1 SGDLS, CDR2 YYNGEE. The CDR3 nucleotides are TGTGCCAGCAGCTCGAGGGGGCTCGAAGCTTTCTTT. Translating it yields CASSSRGLEAFF.

V usage is TRBV4-1 and J usage is TRBJ1-5; 7 nucleotides align to TRBD1. With V trimmed by 3 bases and J by 4 bases, 12 bases remained unmatched. CDR3 length equals 17 residues. Germline V gives CDR1 MGHRA, CDR2 YSYEKL. CDR3 region: CASSQTGHVASNQPQHF. The DNA of the CDR3 is TGCGCCAGCAGCCAGACAGGGCATGTCGCCTCAAATCAGCCCCAGCATTTT.

The chain couples TRBV10-2 to TRBJ2-4; 8 bases agree with TRBD1. From germline, CDR1 is WSHSY and CDR2 SAAADI. CDR3 length: 13 amino acids. V lost 2 bases and J lost 8; bases outside the gene matches: 2. The CDR3 here is CASSEQGADIQYF. Here the CDR3 DNA reads TGCGCCAGCAGTGAGCAGGGGGCTGACATTCAGTACTTC.

This chain uses TRBV30 with TRBJ1-3; D ambiguous. Germline CDR1 is GTSNPN and CDR2 is SVGIG (reference sequence). V was pared by 2 bases and J by 0 bases, with 11 bases between. The CDR3 is 15 residues long. In DNA form, the CDR3 reads TGTGCCTGGAGTCTTACACGGGCCTCTGGAAACACCATATATTTT. Amino acids: CAWSLTRASGNTIYF.

The CDR3 DNA reads as TGCAGCGCCGAAAGGGGGTCGGGCTATGGCTACACCTTC. The encoded protein is CSAERGSGYGYTF. V and J are TRBV29-1 and TRBJ1-2; D is perhaps TRBD1 (6 bases). CDR1 is SQVTM, CDR2 ANQGSEA, per germline. The V end was cut by 7 bases, the J end by 4 bases, with 16 bases between. This CDR3 spans 13 amino acids.

The chain joins TRBV7-2 to TRBJ1-2; TRBD1 matches 7 bases. The V gene's germline CDR1 is SGHTA and CDR2 FQGNSA. Trimming cost V 0 bases and J 7 bases; bases outside gene matches: 14. The length of the CDR3 is 17 residues. As DNA, the CDR3 is TGTGCCAGCAGCTTAGCGCGAACGACAGGGACTTTGGGTGGCTACACCTTC. Translating it yields CASSLARTTGTLGGYTF.

This chain links TRBV7-2 with TRBJ2-7, with D perhaps given as TRBD1 or TRBD2 (6 bases each). This CDR3 is built from 13 residues. Germline assignment: CDR1 SGHTA and CDR2 FQGNSA. Trimming took off 3 bases at V and 2 bases at J, with 8 bases between the two ends. CDR3 protein: CASSFGGPYEQYF. For the CDR3, the DNA is TGTGCCAGCAGCTTCGGGGGCCCCTACGAGCAGTACTTC.

The chain joins TRBV5-4 to TRBJ1-5, with 10 bases that match TRBD1. Per the germline V gene, CDR1 is SGHNT and CDR2 is YYREEE (reference sequence). V was pared by 2 bases and J by 3 bases, with 5 bases of the junction left unmatched. CDR3 length: 16 residues. The CDR3 here is CASSFGGQGVNQPQHF. The CDR3 coding sequence is TGTGCCAGCAGCTTTGGTGGACAGGGGGTCAATCAGCCCCAGCATTTT.

J is TRBJ1-2 and V is TRBV28; TRBD1 is a possible D gene (5 bases). This CDR3 has 11 residues. The germline V gene has CDR1 MDHEN and CDR2 SYDVKM. Trimming cost V 8 bases and J 6 bases, with 10 bases left between them. The CDR3 protein is CASVGVDGYTF. The CDR3, as DNA: TGTGCCAGCGTAGGGGTCGATGGCTACACCTTC.

The rearrangement joins TRBV6-4 to TRBJ2-1, with a possible D match to TRBD1 (6 bases). The CDR3 has 14 amino acids. Germline loops: CDR1 MRHNA, CDR2 SNTAGT. The V gene lost 4 bases and the J gene lost 5 bases, with 12 bases spanning the gap. CDR3 DNA: TGTGCCAGCAGTGCCTGGACAGAGAACAATGAGCAGTTCTTC. Protein product: CASSAWTENNEQFF.

This sequence joins TRBV10-3 and TRBJ2-1; perhaps TRBD1 as D (6 bases). CDR3 length: 13 residues. Per germline, CDR1 ENHRY and CDR2 SYGVKD. Trimming shortened V by 10 bases and J by 7 bases, and 17 bases separated the two germline ends. CDR3 DNA: TGTGCCAGCCAGGCAGGGGTCTTAAATGAGCAGTTCTTC. Translated: CASQAGVLNEQFF.

The gene calls are TRBV7-9 and TRBJ1-3; the match to TRBD1 covers 7 bases. Germline CDR1 SEHNR, CDR2 FQNEAQ (reference sequence). This CDR3 has 15 amino acids. V lost 5 bases and J lost 2; bases outside the gene matches: 6. The CDR3 here is CASSLPGGTGNTIYF. As DNA, the CDR3 is TGTGCCAGCAGCCTCCCAGGGGGAACTGGAAACACCATATATTTT.

J is TRBJ2-7 and V is TRBV28; the D gene is possibly TRBD1 (6 bases). Germline V gene data show CDR1 as MDHEN and CDR2 as SYDVKM. V was cut by 6 bases and J by 1 base, with 10 bases left in between. This CDR3 is 13 amino acids long. The CDR3 sequence: CASRAQGSYEQYF. CDR3 nucleotides: TGTGCCAGCAGGGCACAGGGATCCTACGAGCAGTACTTC.

Notes on this clone: A read error may account for a junction end that differs from germline. The chain employs TRBV7-7 and TRBJ2-5; D ambiguous. The germline gives CDR1 SSHAT, CDR2 FNYEAQ (reference sequence). The CDR3 spans 12 residues. For the CDR3, the DNA is TGTGCTAGCAGCCCCTACCAAGAGACCCAGTACTTC. Amino acid sequence: CASSPYQETQYF.

The rearrangement uses TRBV7-2 and TRBJ2-3; unclear D gene. This CDR3 is built from 12 residues. V was shortened by 5 bases and J by 2 bases, with 5 bases between the two germline ends. Germline V gives CDR1 SGHTA, CDR2 FQGNSA. CDR3 residues: CASSANTDTQYF. As DNA, the CDR3 is TGTGCCAGCAGCGCCAACACAGATACGCAGTATTTT.

In this sample, this clone turned up once. The chain carries TRBV10-1 and TRBJ2-4; possible D gene TRBD2, 6 bases. The CDR3 has 12 amino acids. CDR1 is WNHNN, CDR2 SYGVQD, per germline (reference sequence). The V gene lost 4 bases and the J gene lost 9 bases, with 10 bases spanning the gap. The CDR3 protein is CASSGPGGIQYF. The CDR3 coding sequence is TGCGCCAGCAGTGGGCCCGGGGGCATTCAGTACTTC.

The J gene is TRBJ2-7, the V gene TRBV25-1, with 7 bases that match TRBD2. The CDR3 runs 16 residues. V shed 1 base and J 5 bases; nucleotides not matched to a gene: 11. Germline CDR1 MGHDK, CDR2 SYGVNS. CDR3 in amino acids: CASSEFGGVGRDEQYF. In DNA form, the CDR3 reads TGTGCCAGCAGTGAATTTGGGGGGGTAGGGCGAGACGAGCAGTACTTC.

This clone was observed a single time. The chain employs TRBV4-1 and TRBJ2-2, with 7 nucleotides matching TRBD1. The CDR3 is made up of 17 amino acids. V dropped 7 bases and J dropped 2; count of bases not matched to a gene: 13. Looked up from germline, CDR1 is MGHRA and CDR2 is YSYEKL. The CDR3 DNA reads as TGCGCCAGCAACACTGGAACCGGGACAGCAAACACCGGGGAGCTGTTTTTT. Protein: CASNTGTGTANTGELFF.

V usage is TRBV6-6 and J usage is TRBJ2-7, with D unclear. CDR1 and CDR2 (germline): MNHNY, SVGAGI (reference sequence). Trimming left V 5 bases short and J 6 bases short, with 23 bases between. The CDR3 is made up of 16 amino acids. The CDR3: CASSRPPGLSSPEQYF. DNA for the CDR3: TGTGCCAGCAGTCGGCCCCCAGGCTTGTCCTCCCCCGAGCAGTACTTC.

A single count supports this clone. The chain employs TRBV7-3 and TRBJ2-3; D may be TRBD1 or TRBD2 (6 bases each). CDR3 length: 18 amino acids. Per the germline V gene, CDR1 is SGHTA and CDR2 is FQGTGA. V lost 1 base and J 0 bases, leaving 17 bases between the germline ends. In DNA, the CDR3 is TGTGCCAGCAGCTTAAGGGGGGCGACTGTATTTAGCACAGATACGCAGTATTTT. Translation gives CASSLRGATVFSTDTQYF.

This chain links TRBV10-1 with TRBJ2-3; 12 bases line up with TRBD1. Trimming removed 6 bases from V and 3 bases from J; junction bases left unmatched: 7. Germline-derived CDR1 and CDR2 are WNHNN and SYGVQD (reference sequence). This CDR3 contains 16 residues. The CDR3 loop is CASRAGTGGETDTQYF. In nucleotides, the CDR3 is TGCGCCAGCAGGGCCGGGACAGGGGGCGAGACAGATACGCAGTATTTT.